The present entry profiles one TCR beta chain with its context. Its antigen remains unknown. Trimming took 2 bases from V and 3 from J, leaving 16 bases between them. The germline V gene has CDR1 MNHEY and CDR2 SVGAGI. The CDR3 covers 16 residues. Profiled with immunoSEQ multiplex PCR; TCRdb holds only in-frame clones, not every one. The sample holds approximately 52,000 clones, around 83% seen once. The sample comes from a study of OX40 agonist ivuxolimab in advanced cancers. Study findings and constraints: Expanded peripheral T cells had an undetermined antigen specificity. On average, a greater number of expanded clones characterised CD8+ T cells relative to CD4+. CD4+ and CD8+ blood T cells expanded clonally by week 6 at 0.1 to 3.0 mg/kg.

Collection of blood occurred at baseline, at cycle 4 day 1, and at cycle 7 day 1. The clonotype comes from an adult with an advanced solid tumor such as melanoma, head and neck, liver or kidney cancer. The chain joins TRBV6-5 to TRBJ1-2; perhaps TRBD1 as D (6 bases). The sample was CD4+ or CD8+ T cells sorted from blood, taken in a trial of the OX40 agonist ivuxolimab. CDR3 loop: CASSYRRGAKDYGYTF. The CDR3 region has the DNA TGTGCCAGCAGTTACCGCCGGGGGGCTAAGGACTATGGCTACACCTTC.